This T cell receptor beta chain was captured by sequencing in a study of T cell responses to AZD1222 COVID-19 vaccine. General study results and limits: Nearly half of spike-specific TCRs reportedly target unmutated variant regions. The donor cohort was predominantly white British with a female majority, and clonal diversity may have been underestimated. The peak T cell response came first, and repertoires were sampled only after it. It was only 6 or 7 AZD1222 recipients who were seropositive at baseline.

The CDR3 length is 14 residues. In germline, CDR1 is SGHRS, CDR2 YFSETQ. V was pared by 2 bases and J by 5 bases, with 12 bases between. Assay used: immunoSEQ multiplex PCR; TCRdb lists only in-frame clones, some missing. The sample carries 95,000 to 100,000 clones, around 89% recorded once. As for this clone: No antigen is known for it.

The source is an adult in good health. This chain uses TRBV5-1 with TRBJ2-3; a possible D gene is TRBD2 (5 bases). This specimen consisted of peripheral blood, obtained on day 0 of AZD1222 vaccination. The CDR3 coding sequence is TGCGCCAGCAGCTTTGGGCAGAGCGGAGATACGCAGTATTTT. This encodes CASSFGQSGDTQYF. Based on the CDR3 plus reference TRBV5-1 and TRBJ2-3, the full variable domain is KAGVTQTPRYLIKTRGQQVTLSCSPISGHRSVSWYQQTPGQGLQFLFEYFSETQRNKGNFPGRFSGRQFSNSRSEMNVSTLELGDSALYLCASSFGQSGDTQYFGPGTRLTVL.